This T cell receptor beta chain originates from a study of beta chain features in type 1 diabetes. The study, taken as a whole, reports: For type 1 diabetes patients, VDJ junctions showed fewer insertions and more deletions. PCR might show a preference for shorter templates, equally across patients and controls. Among all four CD4+ subsets, Type 1 diabetes patients had TCRB CDR3s that were moderately but significantly shorter.

As every portion of the isolated RNA was reverse transcribed, the sequencing read expressed TCRB transcripts. TCRdb keeps only in-frame clones here, not all; method: immunoSEQ multiplex PCR. Of around 360,000 clones listed, 10% to 15% were seen once; the top ten hold around 0.01%. J gave up 5 bases and V 3 bases, and 2 bases lay outside the gene matches. There are 14 residues in the CDR3. Per germline, CDR1 MDHEN and CDR2 SYDVKM. Notes on this clone: Its antigen is currently unknown.

Via CD45RO/CCR7/CD25/CD127/CD95/CD27, cells of the CD4+ naive, central memory, regulatory and stem cell-like memory subsets were sorted. Sequenced sample: naive CD4+ T cells from blood. This sequence joins TRBV28 and TRBJ2-2; TRBD1 agrees at 8 bases. The receptor's source is a woman between 18 and 29 years old with type 1 diabetes. The CDR3 coding sequence is TGTGCCAGCAGTTTTGGGACAGGAACCGGGGAGCTGTTTTTT. This encodes CASSFGTGTGELFF.